This TCR beta chain was recovered during a study of T cell repertoires in cytomegalovirus infection. TCRdb called the reads again in MiXCR, with one record for every CDR3 protein. The data contain around 78,000 distinct CDR3 sequences, 35% to 45% of them singletons. Points on this clonotype: As yet, its antigen is unknown.

Trimming left V 4 bases short and J 0 bases short, with 10 bases between. The germline CDR1 and CDR2 sequences are MNHEY and SVGEGT. The CDR3 is 15 amino acids. The sequence was collected from a human donor in good health (CMV status not recorded). Some clones in this sample may be carry-over from other donors' samples. Here the sequenced sample was CD8+ T cells from cultured PBMCs, taken from culture after CMV antigen stimulation. V gene TRBV6-2 or TRBV6-3 combines with J gene TRBJ2-1, with a possible D match to TRBD2 (5 bases). For the CDR3, the DNA is TGTGCCAGCAGTTTGCTAGGGAGCTCCTACAATGAGCAGTTCTTC. Amino acids: CASSLLGSSYNEQFF.